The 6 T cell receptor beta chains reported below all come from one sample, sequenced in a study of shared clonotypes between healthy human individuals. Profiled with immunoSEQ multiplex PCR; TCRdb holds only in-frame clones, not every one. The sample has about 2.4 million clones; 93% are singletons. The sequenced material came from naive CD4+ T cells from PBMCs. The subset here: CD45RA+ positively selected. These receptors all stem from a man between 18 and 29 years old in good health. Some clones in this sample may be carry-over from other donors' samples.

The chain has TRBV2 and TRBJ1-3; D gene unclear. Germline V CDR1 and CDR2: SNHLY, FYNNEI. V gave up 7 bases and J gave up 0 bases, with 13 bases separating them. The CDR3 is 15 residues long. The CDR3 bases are TGTGCCAGCAAGGAAAGCCTCCACTCTGGAAACACCATATATTTT. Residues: CASKESLHSGNTIYF.

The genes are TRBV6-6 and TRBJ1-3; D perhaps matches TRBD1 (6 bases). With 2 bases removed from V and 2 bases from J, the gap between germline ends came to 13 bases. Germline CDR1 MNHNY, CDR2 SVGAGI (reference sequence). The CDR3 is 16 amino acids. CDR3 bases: TGTGCCAGCAGTTACCCGCGGACAGAAACTGGAAACACCATATATTTT. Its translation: CASSYPRTETGNTIYF.

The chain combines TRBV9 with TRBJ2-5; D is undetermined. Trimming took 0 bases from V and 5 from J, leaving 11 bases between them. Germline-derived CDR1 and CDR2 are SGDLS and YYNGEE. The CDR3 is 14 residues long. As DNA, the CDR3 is TGTGCCAGCAGCGTAGGAAATAGCCCTGAGACCCAGTACTTC. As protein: CASSVGNSPETQYF.

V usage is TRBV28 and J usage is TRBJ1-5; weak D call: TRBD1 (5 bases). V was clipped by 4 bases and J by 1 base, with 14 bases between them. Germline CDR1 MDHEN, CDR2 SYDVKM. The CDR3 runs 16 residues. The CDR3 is CASSYVRGYSNQPQHF. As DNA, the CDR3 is TGTGCCAGCAGTTACGTTCGGGGGTACAGCAATCAGCCCCAGCATTTT. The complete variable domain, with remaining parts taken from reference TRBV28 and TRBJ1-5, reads DVKVTQSSRYLVKRTGEKVFLECVQDMDHENMFWYRQDPGLGLRLIYFSYDVKMKEKGDIPEGYSVSREKKERFSLILESASTNQTSMYLCASSYVRGYSNQPQHFGDGTRLSIL.

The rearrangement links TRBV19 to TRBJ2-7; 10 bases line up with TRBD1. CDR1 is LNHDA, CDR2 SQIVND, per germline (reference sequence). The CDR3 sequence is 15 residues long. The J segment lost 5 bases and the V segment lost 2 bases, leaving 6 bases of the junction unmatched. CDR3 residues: CASSITGTGADEQYF. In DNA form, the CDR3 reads TGTGCCAGTAGTATAACCGGGACAGGGGCGGACGAGCAGTACTTC.

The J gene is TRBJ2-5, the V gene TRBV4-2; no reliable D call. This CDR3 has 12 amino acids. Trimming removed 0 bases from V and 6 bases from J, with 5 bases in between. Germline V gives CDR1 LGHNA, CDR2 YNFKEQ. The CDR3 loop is CASSQDTQTQYF. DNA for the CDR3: TGTGCCAGCAGCCAAGACACCCAGACCCAGTACTTC.